This T cell receptor beta chain was identified during a study of technical replicates of blood from several donors. The CDR3 is 17 residues long. Germline lookup yields CDR1 SGHNT and CDR2 YYREEE (reference sequence). Trimming removed 0 bases at V and 0 bases at J, with 10 bases between. The sample holds one count of this clone. Sequencing was performed with immunoSEQ multiplex PCR; in TCRdb, only in-frame clones are kept and a portion is missing. Altogether tens of thousands of clones are present, 95% to 97% being singletons, with the ten largest covering around 0.2%. This clonotype originated in a human donor in good health. The specimen sequenced was T cells isolated from PBMCs. The chain has TRBV5-4 and TRBJ2-6; D is unresolved. The CDR3: CASSLGAEDSGANVLTF. The DNA of the CDR3 is TGTGCCAGCAGCTTGGGAGCCGAAGACTCTGGGGCCAACGTCCTGACTTTC.